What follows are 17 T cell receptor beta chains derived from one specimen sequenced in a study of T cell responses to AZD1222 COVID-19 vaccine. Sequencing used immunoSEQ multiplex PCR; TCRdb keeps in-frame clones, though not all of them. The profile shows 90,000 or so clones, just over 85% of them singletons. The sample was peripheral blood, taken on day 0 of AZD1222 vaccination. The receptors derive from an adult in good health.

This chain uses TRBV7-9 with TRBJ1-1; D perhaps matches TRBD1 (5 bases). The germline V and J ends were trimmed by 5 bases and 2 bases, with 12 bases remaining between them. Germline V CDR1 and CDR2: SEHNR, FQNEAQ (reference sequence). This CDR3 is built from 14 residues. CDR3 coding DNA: TGTGCCAGCAGCGGGGACGTCGAAAACACTGAAGCTTTCTTT. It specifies CASSGDVENTEAFF.

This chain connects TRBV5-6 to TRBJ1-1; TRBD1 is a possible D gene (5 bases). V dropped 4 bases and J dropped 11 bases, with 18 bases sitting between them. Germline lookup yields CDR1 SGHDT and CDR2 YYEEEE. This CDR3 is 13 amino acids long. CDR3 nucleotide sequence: TGTGCCAGCAGCCAAGGTTGGGCAGGGCGGGCTTTCTTT. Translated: CASSQGWAGRAFF.

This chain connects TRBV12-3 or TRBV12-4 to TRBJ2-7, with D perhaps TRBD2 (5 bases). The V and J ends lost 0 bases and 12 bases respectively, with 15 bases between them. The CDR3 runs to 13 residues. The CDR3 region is CASSLAEWTARYF. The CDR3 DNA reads TGTGCCAGCAGTTTAGCGGAGTGGACTGCGCGGTACTTC.

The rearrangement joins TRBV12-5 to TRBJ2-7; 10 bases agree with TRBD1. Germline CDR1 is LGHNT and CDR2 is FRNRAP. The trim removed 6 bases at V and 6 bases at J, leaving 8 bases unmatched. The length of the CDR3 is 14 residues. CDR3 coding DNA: TGTGCTAGTGGGTCCGGGACAGGGGACGTCGAGCAGTACTTC. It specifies CASGSGTGDVEQYF.

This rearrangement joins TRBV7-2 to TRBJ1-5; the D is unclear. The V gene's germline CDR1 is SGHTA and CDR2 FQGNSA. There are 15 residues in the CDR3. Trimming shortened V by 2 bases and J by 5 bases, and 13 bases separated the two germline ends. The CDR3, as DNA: TGTGCCAGCAGCTTATACCCAACGGGTGATCAGCCCCAGCATTTT. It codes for CASSLYPTGDQPQHF.

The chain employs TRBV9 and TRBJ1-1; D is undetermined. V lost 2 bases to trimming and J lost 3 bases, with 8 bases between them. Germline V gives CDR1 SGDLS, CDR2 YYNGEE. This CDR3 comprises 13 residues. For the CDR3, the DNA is TGTGCCAGCAGCGTGCAGGTGGACACTGAAGCTTTCTTT. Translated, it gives CASSVQVDTEAFF. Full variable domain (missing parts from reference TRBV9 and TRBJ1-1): DSGVTQTPKHLITATGQRVTLRCSPRSGDLSVYWYQQSLDQGLQFLIQYYNGEERAKGNILERFSAQQFPDLHSELNLSSLELGDSALYFCASSVQVDTEAFFGQGTRLTVV.

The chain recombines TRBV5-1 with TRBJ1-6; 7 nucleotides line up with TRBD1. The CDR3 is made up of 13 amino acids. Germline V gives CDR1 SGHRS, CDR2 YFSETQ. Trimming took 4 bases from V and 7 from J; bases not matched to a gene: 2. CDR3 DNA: TGCGCCAGCAGCGACAGGGTCAATTCACCCCTCCACTTT. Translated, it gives CASSDRVNSPLHF.

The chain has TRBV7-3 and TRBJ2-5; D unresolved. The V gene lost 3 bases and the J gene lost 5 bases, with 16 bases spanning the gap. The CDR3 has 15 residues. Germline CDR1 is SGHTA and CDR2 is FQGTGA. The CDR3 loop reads CASSLDGRISETQYF. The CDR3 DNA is TGTGCCAGCAGCTTGGATGGAAGGATATCGGAGACCCAGTACTTC.

CDR3: CASRRQPGPNTGELFF. Written as DNA, the CDR3 is TGTGCTTCAAGACGGCAGCCGGGACCTAACACCGGGGAGCTGTTTTTT. J is TRBJ2-2 and V is TRBV19; D may match TRBD1 or TRBD2 (5 bases each). This CDR3 is built from 16 residues. In germline, CDR1 is LNHDA, CDR2 SQIVND (reference sequence).

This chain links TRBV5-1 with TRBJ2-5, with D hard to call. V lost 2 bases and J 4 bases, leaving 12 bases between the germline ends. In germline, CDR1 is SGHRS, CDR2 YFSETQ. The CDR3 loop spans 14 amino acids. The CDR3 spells CASSFEQVGETQYF. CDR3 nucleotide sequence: TGCGCCAGCAGCTTCGAGCAAGTAGGAGAGACCCAGTACTTC.

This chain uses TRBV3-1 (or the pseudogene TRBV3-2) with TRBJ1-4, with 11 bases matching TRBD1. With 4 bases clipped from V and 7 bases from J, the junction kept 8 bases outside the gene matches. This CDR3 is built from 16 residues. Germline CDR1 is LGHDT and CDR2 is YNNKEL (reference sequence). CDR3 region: CASSPRSGQGGEKLFF. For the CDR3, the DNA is TGTGCCAGCAGCCCGAGATCGGGACAGGGGGGTGAAAAACTGTTTTTT.

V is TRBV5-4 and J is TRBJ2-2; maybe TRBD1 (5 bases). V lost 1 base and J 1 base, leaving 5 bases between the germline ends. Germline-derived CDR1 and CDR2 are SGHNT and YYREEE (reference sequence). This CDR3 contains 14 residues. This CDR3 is CASSLTGNTGELFF. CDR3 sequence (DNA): TGTGCCAGCAGCTTGACAGGGAACACCGGGGAGCTGTTTTTT.

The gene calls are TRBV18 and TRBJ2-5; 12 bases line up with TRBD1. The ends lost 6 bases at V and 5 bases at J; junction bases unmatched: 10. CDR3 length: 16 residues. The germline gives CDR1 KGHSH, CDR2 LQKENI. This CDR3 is CASSLGGTGGAETQYF. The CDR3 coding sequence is TGTGCCAGCTCCCTAGGAGGGACAGGGGGCGCGGAGACCCAGTACTTC.

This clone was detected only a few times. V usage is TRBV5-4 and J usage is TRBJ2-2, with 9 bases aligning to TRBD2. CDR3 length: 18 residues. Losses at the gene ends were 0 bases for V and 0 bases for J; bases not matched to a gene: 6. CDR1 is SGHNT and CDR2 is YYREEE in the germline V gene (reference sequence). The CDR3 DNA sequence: TGTGCCAGCAGCTTGGATTTGAGACTAGCGGCGAACACCGGGGAGCTGTTTTTT. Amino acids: CASSLDLRLAANTGELFF.

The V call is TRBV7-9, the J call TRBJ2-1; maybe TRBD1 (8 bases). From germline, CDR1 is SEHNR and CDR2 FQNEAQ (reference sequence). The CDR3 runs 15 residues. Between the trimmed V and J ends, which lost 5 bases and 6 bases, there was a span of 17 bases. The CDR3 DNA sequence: TGTGCCAGCAGCCGCGGACAGGGCGGGGGCAATGAGCAGTTCTTC. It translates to CASSRGQGGGNEQFF.

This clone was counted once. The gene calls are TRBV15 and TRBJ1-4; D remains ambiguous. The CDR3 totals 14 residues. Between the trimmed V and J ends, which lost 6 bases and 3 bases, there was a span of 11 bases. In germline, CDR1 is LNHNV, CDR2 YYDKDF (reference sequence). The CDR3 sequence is CATRTPQANEKLFF. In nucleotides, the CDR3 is TGTGCCACCAGAACTCCTCAGGCTAATGAAAAACTGTTTTTT.

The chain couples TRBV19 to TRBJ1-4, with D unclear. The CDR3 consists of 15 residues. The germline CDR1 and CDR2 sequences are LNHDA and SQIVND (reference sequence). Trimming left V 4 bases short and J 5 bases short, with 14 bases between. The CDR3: CASSRALERNEKLFF. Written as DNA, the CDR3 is TGTGCCAGTAGTAGGGCCCTTGAGCGGAATGAAAAACTGTTTTTT.